A selection of T cell receptor beta chains follows, all from one sample in a study of cytomegalovirus exposure and HLA in healthy donors. The method was immunoSEQ multiplex PCR; TCRdb's version includes in-frame clones alone and lacks a portion of them. The data show 150,000 to 200,000 clones, about 85% seen once. The source material was PBMCs. The receptors come from a woman in her forties or fifties in good health and CMV-seronegative. Each CDR3 is given with its conserved first and last residue. A D gene is named only where the DNA matches it firmly. Not every row has a clone size; where given, it reads once, few, many or a size class.

TRBV5-1	.	TRBJ2-1	.	TGCGCCAGCACCCTCAGCGGTCTGGGTGATGAGCAGTTCTTC	CASTLSGLGDEQFF
TRBV6-5	few	TRBJ1-1	TRBD1	TGTGCCAGCAATATCAGGGGGTCGAACACTGAAGCTTTCTTT	CASNIRGSNTEAFF
TRBV18	.	TRBJ2-1	TRBD1	TGTGCCAGCTCACCTACACAGGGGTTGATGAATGAGCAGTTCTTC	CASSPTQGLMNEQFF
TRBV20-1	once	TRBJ2-5	.	TGCAGTGCTAGAAGGGGGGAGACCCAGTACTTC	CSARRGETQYF
TRBV7-2	.	TRBJ1-2	TRBD1	TGTGCCAGCAGCTCCAGGGGGCGAGATGGCTACACCTTC	CASSSRGRDGYTF
TRBV5-1	.	TRBJ1-1	.	TGCGCCAGCAGCTCGGGGGGCCCGAACACTGAAGCTTTCTTT	CASSSGGPNTEAFF
TRBV5-1	.	TRBJ1-1	.	TGCGCCAGCAGCCCACCAGACAGGTCGGGCACTGAAGCTTTCTTT	CASSPPDRSGTEAFF
TRBV28	.	TRBJ2-3	.	TGTGCCAGCAGTTTTACAGGGTTTATAGATACGCAGTATTTT	CASSFTGFIDTQYF
TRBV7-9	.	TRBJ1-1	.	TGTGCCAGCAGCTTACCGGGGGAGAACACTGAAGCTTTCTTT	CASSLPGENTEAFF
TRBV5-1	.	TRBJ1-1	.	TGCGCCAGCAGCACCGGACGGGATAATGAAGCTTTCTTT	CASSTGRDNEAFF
TRBV19	.	TRBJ1-2	.	TGTGCCAGTATGTATACGGGGGGCGTACTCTATGGCTACACCTTC	CASMYTGGVLYGYTF
TRBV10-3	.	TRBJ1-2	TRBD1	TGTGCCATCAGTGACCCAGGGGGCCTTAACTCCTATGGCTACACCTTC	CAISDPGGLNSYGYTF
TRBV4-1	few	TRBJ2-6	TRBD1	TGCGCCAGCAGCCCTGGACAGGGGGGGAGAAGGGCCAACGTCCTGACTTTC	CASSPGQGGRRANVLTF
TRBV6-5	.	TRBJ2-2	TRBD2	TGTGCCAGCAGTTATGATAGCGGGAGTGAAACCGGGGAGCTGTTTTTT	CASSYDSGSETGELFF
TRBV29-1	.	TRBJ2-1	.	TGCAGCTTTCTGGAGCAGCGTGAGCAGTTCTTC	CSFLEQREQFF
TRBV28	.	TRBJ2-1	.	TGTGCCAGCAGTTTAGGCGGGACCCTGAATGAGCAGTTCTTC	CASSLGGTLNEQFF
TRBV7-2	.	TRBJ1-1	.	TGTGCCAGCAGGCGGCGTCTGAACACTGAAGCTTTCTTT	CASRRRLNTEAFF
TRBV7-6	.	TRBJ1-3	TRBD1	TGTGCCAGCAGCCCCGGGACAGCTGGAAGCACCATATATTTT	CASSPGTAGSTIYF